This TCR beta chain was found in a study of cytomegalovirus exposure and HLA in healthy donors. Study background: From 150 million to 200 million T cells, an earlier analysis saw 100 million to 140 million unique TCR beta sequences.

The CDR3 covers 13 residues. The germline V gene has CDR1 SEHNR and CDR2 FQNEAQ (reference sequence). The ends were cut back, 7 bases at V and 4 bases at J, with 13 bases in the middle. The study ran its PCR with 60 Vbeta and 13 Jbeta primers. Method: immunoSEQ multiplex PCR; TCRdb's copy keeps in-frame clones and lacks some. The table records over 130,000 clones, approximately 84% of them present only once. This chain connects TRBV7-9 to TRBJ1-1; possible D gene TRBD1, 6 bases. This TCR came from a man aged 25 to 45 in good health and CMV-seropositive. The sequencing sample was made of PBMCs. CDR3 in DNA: TGTGCCAGCAACCCGGGGGGCCCCACTGAAGCTTTCTTT. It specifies CASNPGGPTEAFF.